This T cell receptor beta chain was captured by sequencing in a study of vaccination and CD4 T cells after COVID-19. Treatment noted: approximately 11-day PBMC culture with coronavirus spike peptide pools or control peptides (ViraFEST assay). Negative selection yielded CD4+ T cells from day-10 cultures. The length of the CDR3 is 16 residues. Of note for this clonotype: Its specificity is not known.

The assay that was used to sequence DNA from cultured CD4+ T cells was the Oncomine TCR Beta short-read assay. Via MiXCR, TCRdb re-called the PCR reads, giving one row per CDR3 protein. The sample comprises about 15,000 distinct CDR3 sequences, approximately 57% of which are singletons, and 10% rests with the top ten. The TCR sequence derives from a human donor who had recovered from COVID-19. What was sequenced was CD4+ T cells from blood, cultured in vitro. This rearrangement joins TRBV21-1 to TRBJ2-7. TRBV21-1 is given as a pseudogene. The CDR3 region is CANSQNSLSFPSEQYF. The CDR3 coding sequence is TGTGCCAACAGCCAGAATTCTTTGTCTTTCCCCTCCGAGCAGTACTTC.